The 5 T cell receptor beta chains in this list originate from one sample, sequenced in a study of OX40 agonist ivuxolimab in advanced cancers. Produced via immunoSEQ multiplex PCR; TCRdb's table is partial and in-frame only. Among 20,000 to 25,000 clones, more than 75% were seen once, and the ten largest hold roughly 34%. This sample comprised CD4+ or CD8+ T cells sorted from blood, obtained in a trial of the OX40 agonist ivuxolimab. Receptor source: an adult with an advanced solid tumor such as melanoma, head and neck, liver or kidney cancer.

The rearrangement uses TRBV27 and TRBJ1-3; TRBD1 aligns across 10 bases. CDR1 is MNHEY and CDR2 is SMNVEV in the germline V gene (reference sequence). The CDR3 has 20 residues. V shed 5 bases, J shed 3 bases, and the junction held 19 bases outside the gene matches. The CDR3 coding sequence is TGTGCCAGCAGTGAAGAATCCCGCGACAGGGGGCCTTTGTTTGGAAACACCATATATTTT. This gives the protein CASSEESRDRGPLFGNTIYF.

The J gene is TRBJ2-1, the V gene TRBV6-5, with D perhaps matching TRBD2 (6 bases). The CDR3 runs to 13 residues. Germline V gene data show CDR1 as MNHEY and CDR2 as SVGAGI. The germline V and J ends were trimmed by 8 bases and 0 bases, with 8 bases remaining between them. CDR3 in amino acids: CASGGSSYNEQFF. CDR3 bases: TGTGCCAGCGGGGGGAGCTCCTACAATGAGCAGTTCTTC.

The J gene is TRBJ2-7, the V gene TRBV27, with TRBD2 as a possible D gene (6 bases). CDR1 and CDR2 (germline): MNHEY, SMNVEV (reference sequence). This CDR3 has 15 residues. V shed 2 bases and J shed 7 bases, with 18 bases lying between them. CDR3 coding DNA: TGTGCCAGCAGTTTAACGGCGGGGCCAGTCGTGGAGCAGTACTTC. This sequence encodes CASSLTAGPVVEQYF.

The CDR3 DNA is TGTGCCAGCAGCTTAGATCGGGGGCAAGAGACCCAGTACTTC. Protein product: CASSLDRGQETQYF. The chain uses TRBV11-2 and TRBJ2-5; D is perhaps TRBD2 (6 bases). Deletions cut 0 bases from V and 2 bases from J, with 7 bases between. There are 14 residues in the CDR3. The germline CDR1 and CDR2 sequences are SGHAT and FQNNGV.

The rearrangement links TRBV5-8 to TRBJ2-7, with unresolved D. With 1 base removed from V and 5 bases from J, the gap between germline ends came to 7 bases. The CDR3 consists of 12 residues. The germline V gene has CDR1 SGHTS and CDR2 YDEGEE. Written as DNA, the CDR3 is TGTGCCAGCAGCTTGTGGGTGGACGAGCAGTACTTC. This translates into CASSLWVDEQYF.